This TCR beta chain is drawn from a study of synovial regulatory T cells in juvenile arthritis. Regarding the study as a whole: Largely private between patients, iaTreg TCR repertoires showed partial overlap with synovial Teff and blood CPL repertoires.

The CDR3 consists of 11 residues. This entry has no DNA. In germline, CDR1 is MNHNY, CDR2 SVGAGI (reference sequence). About this clone itself: The antigen is undetermined.

Clones were read by immunoSEQ multiplex PCR, and TCRdb kept only the in-frame ones, dropping some. In total, the table holds just under 10,000 clones. The chain has TRBV6-6 and TRBJ1-5. The receptor comes from a donor between 2 and 29 years old with juvenile idiopathic arthritis. The specimen was Treg cells from blood. Subset described: remaining (HLA-DR-negative) circulating blood Treg cells. The CDR3 loop reads CASSSGQPQHF.